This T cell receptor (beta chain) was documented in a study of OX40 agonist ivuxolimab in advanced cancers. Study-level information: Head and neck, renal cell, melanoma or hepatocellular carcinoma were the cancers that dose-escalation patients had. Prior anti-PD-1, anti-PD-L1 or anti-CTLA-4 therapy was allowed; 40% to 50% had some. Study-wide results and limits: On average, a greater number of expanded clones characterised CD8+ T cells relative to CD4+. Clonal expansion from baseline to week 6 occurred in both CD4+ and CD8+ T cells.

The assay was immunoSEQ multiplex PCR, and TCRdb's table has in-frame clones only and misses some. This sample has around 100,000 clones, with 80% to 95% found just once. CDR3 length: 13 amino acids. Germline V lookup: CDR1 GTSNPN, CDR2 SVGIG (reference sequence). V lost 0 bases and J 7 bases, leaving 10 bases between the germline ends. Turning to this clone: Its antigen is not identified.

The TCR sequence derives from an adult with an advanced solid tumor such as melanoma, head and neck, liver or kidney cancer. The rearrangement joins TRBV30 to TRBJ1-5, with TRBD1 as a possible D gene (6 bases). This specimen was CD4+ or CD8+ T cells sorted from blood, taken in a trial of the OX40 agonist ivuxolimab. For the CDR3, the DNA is TGTGCCTGGAGTGTGGAGGGGGAACAGCCCCAGCATTTT. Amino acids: CAWSVEGEQPQHF.